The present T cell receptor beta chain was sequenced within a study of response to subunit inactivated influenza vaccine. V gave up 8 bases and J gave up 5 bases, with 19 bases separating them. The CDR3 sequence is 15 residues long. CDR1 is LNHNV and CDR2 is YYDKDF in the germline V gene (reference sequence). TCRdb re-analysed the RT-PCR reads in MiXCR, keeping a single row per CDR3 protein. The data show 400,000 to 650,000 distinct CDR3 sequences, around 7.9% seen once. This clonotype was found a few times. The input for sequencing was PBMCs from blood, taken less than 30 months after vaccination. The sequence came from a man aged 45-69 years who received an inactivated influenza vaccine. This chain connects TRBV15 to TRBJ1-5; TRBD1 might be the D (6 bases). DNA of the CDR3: TGTGCCACCCGTCTCGGGGGCCCAAGGGATCAGCCCCAGCATTTT. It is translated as CATRLGGPRDQPQHF.